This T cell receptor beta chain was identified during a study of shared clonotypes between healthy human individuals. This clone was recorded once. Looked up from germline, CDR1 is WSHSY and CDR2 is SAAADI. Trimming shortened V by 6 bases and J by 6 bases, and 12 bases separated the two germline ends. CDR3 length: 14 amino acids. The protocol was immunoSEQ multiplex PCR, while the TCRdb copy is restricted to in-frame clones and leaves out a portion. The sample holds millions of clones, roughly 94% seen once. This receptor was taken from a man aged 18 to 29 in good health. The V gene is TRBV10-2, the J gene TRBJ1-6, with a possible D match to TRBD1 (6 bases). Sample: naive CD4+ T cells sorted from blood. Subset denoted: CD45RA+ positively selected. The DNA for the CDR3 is TGCGCCAGCAGGGAGGGACACGCTAATTCACCCCTCCACTTT. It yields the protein CASREGHANSPLHF.